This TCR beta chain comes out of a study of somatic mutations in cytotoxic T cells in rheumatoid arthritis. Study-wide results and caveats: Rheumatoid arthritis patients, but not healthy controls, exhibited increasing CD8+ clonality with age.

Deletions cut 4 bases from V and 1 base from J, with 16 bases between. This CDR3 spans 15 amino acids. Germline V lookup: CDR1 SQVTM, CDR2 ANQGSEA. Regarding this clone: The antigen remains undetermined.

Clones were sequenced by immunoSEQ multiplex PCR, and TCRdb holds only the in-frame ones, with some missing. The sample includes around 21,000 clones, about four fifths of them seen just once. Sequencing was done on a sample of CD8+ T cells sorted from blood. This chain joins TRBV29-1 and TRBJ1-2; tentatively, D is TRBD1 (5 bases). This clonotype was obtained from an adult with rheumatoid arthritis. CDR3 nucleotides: TGCAGCGTTGCGGGCGGGGCCACCTATAACTATGGCTACACCTTC. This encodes CSVAGGATYNYGYTF.